What follows is one T cell receptor (beta chain) and its context. This record comes from a study of blood T cell repertoires in COVID-19. For the study at large: The samples span acute and convalescent COVID-19 from the United States, Italy and Spain.

Per germline, CDR1 MNHEY and CDR2 SVGAGI. The CDR3 contains 13 residues. Trimming took off 5 bases at V and 9 bases at J, with 15 bases between the two ends. Per the study methods: Reference gene primer amplification in the assay estimated nucleated cell counts. Here immunoSEQ multiplex PCR was the method, and the copy in TCRdb shows in-frame clones only, minus some. The D gene and trimming were derived from the DNA, and the V and J assignments and clone size from that table. Of roughly 350,000 clones in the sample, about 87% were seen once. The Seattle site enrolled patients during active infection and followed them longitudinally.

Sequences were obtained from peripheral blood. This TCR derives from a woman aged 25-40 years with COVID-19, enrolled during active disease. The chain carries TRBV6-5 and TRBJ2-3, with D maybe TRBD2 (6 bases). CDR3 in DNA: TGTGCCAGCAGTCGGGACTTCTCGGGGACGCAGTATTTT. Translation gives CASSRDFSGTQYF.